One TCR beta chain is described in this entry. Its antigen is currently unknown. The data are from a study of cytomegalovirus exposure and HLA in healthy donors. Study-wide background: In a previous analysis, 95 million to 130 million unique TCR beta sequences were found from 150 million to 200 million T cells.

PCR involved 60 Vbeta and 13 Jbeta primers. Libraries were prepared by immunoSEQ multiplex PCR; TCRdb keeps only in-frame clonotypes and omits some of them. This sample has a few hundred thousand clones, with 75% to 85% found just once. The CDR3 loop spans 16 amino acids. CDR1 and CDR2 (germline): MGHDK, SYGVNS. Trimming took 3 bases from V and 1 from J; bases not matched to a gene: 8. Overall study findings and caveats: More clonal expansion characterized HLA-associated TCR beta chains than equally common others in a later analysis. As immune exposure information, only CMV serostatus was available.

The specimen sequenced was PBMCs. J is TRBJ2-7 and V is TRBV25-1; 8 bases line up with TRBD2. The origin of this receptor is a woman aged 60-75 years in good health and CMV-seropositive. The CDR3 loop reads CASSDSGREVSYEQYF. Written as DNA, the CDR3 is TGTGCCAGCAGTGACTCGGGGCGGGAGGTATCCTACGAGCAGTACTTC.